Each of the 27 T cell receptor beta chains below was sequenced from the same sample in a study of T cell responses to AZD1222 COVID-19 vaccine. Generated by immunoSEQ multiplex PCR, the TCRdb table keeps only in-frame clones and is missing some. The data contain around 120,000 clones, around 92% of them singletons. Sequenced here: peripheral blood, sampled on day 0 of AZD1222 vaccination. These receptors were collected from an adult in good health.

V gene TRBV7-6 combines with J gene TRBJ2-1; D is unresolved. Looked up from germline, CDR1 is SGHVS and CDR2 is FNYEAQ. This CDR3 spans 18 amino acids. With 2 bases removed from V and 0 bases from J, the gap between germline ends came to 17 bases. This CDR3 is CASSLRNPQVPSYNEQFF. CDR3 DNA: TGTGCCAGCAGCTTACGAAACCCTCAGGTACCCTCCTACAATGAGCAGTTCTTC.

This chain joins TRBV3-1 (or the pseudogene TRBV3-2) and TRBJ2-7; unclear D gene. V was trimmed by 4 bases and J by 5 bases, leaving 9 bases between them. Germline CDR1 is LGHDT and CDR2 is YNNKEL (reference sequence). The CDR3 has 12 residues. For the CDR3, the DNA is TGTGCCAGCAGCCGACATCCCCACGAGCAGTACTTC. Encoded protein: CASSRHPHEQYF.

This sequence joins TRBV7-9 and TRBJ1-4; D not certain. The germline gives CDR1 SEHNR, CDR2 FQNEAQ (reference sequence). The CDR3 runs 15 residues. Trimming stripped 3 bases from V and 2 bases from J, with 10 bases between. CDR3 protein: CASSLGWETNEKLFF. CDR3 nucleotide sequence: TGTGCCAGCAGCTTGGGTTGGGAGACTAATGAAAAACTGTTTTTT.

In nucleotides, the CDR3 is TGCAGTGCACCGGGGGGCTACACCTTC. Protein product: CSAPGGYTF. The rearrangement links TRBV20-1 to TRBJ1-2; no clear D. The CDR3 sequence is 9 residues long. Germline V gives CDR1 DFQATT, CDR2 SNEGSKA (reference sequence). The germline V and J ends were trimmed by 6 bases and 8 bases, with 7 bases remaining between them.

This rearrangement joins TRBV25-1 to TRBJ2-7, with D possibly matching TRBD2 (5 bases). V was cut by 3 bases and J by 11 bases, with 17 bases left in between. Germline CDR1 is MGHDK and CDR2 is SYGVNS. The CDR3 runs 13 residues. The CDR3 sequence: CASSDVRETREYF. Written as DNA, the CDR3 is TGTGCCAGCAGTGATGTAAGGGAGACGCGCGAGTACTTC.

V gene TRBV3-1 (or the pseudogene TRBV3-2) combines with J gene TRBJ2-1, with 7 bases identical to TRBD2. Germline V CDR1 and CDR2: LGHDT, YNNKEL (reference sequence). The CDR3 totals 17 residues. With V trimmed by 0 bases and J by 9 bases, 14 bases remained unmatched. CDR3 DNA: TGTGCCAGCAGCCAAGATCTTTCGGCGGGAGCTTTTGGTGAGCAGTTCTTC. Translating it yields CASSQDLSAGAFGEQFF.

This chain links TRBV5-6 with TRBJ1-2, with D uncertain. Germline CDR1 is SGHDT and CDR2 is YYEEEE. There are 14 residues in the CDR3. Trimming shortened V by 4 bases and J by 1 base, and 11 bases separated the two germline ends. The CDR3 is CASSPRIDNYGYTF. CDR3 DNA: TGTGCCAGCAGCCCTAGGATCGATAACTATGGCTACACCTTC.

The chain recombines TRBV19 with TRBJ1-4; possibly TRBD1 for D (6 bases). CDR1 and CDR2 from the germline V gene are LNHDA and SQIVND (reference sequence). CDR3 size: 14 residues. Deletions cut 3 bases from V and 8 bases from J, with 13 bases between. CDR3 residues: CASSITGLGEKLFF. CDR3 DNA sequence: TGTGCCAGTAGTATCACAGGGTTAGGCGAAAAACTGTTTTTT.

The chain recombines TRBV6-5 with TRBJ1-1; D unresolved. Trimming shortened V by 7 bases and J by 3 bases, and 12 bases separated the two germline ends. This CDR3 contains 13 residues. Germline CDR1 is MNHEY and CDR2 is SVGAGI. The CDR3 region is CASTTRRDTEAFF. CDR3 bases: TGTGCCAGCACTACCCGAAGGGACACTGAAGCTTTCTTT.

This clone was seen only a few times. J is TRBJ2-7 and V is TRBV19, with 7 bases that match TRBD1. The CDR3 covers 11 residues. The junction had 0 bases not matched to a gene; V was cut back by 6 bases and J by 4 bases. Germline V lookup: CDR1 LNHDA, CDR2 SQIVND (reference sequence). The CDR3 DNA sequence: TGTGCCAGTAGGACAGGGTACGAGCAGTACTTC. Protein sequence: CASRTGYEQYF.

This clone was recorded once. This sequence joins TRBV6-2 or TRBV6-3 and TRBJ2-7; D possibly matches TRBD1 or TRBD2 (5 bases each). The CDR3 sequence is 14 residues long. Germline V gives CDR1 MNHEY, CDR2 SVGEGT. V was cut by 2 bases and J by 3 bases, with 11 bases left in between. The CDR3 coding sequence is TGTGCCAGCAGTTACCCGGGGCGATTCTACGAGCAGTACTTC. Its protein product is CASSYPGRFYEQYF.

CDR3 bases: TGCGCCAGCAGCCAGACCTACTCTGGAAACACCATATATTTT. Encoded protein: CASSQTYSGNTIYF. The genes are TRBV4-3 and TRBJ1-3; D is uncertain. Per germline, CDR1 LGHNA and CDR2 YSLEER. V was pared by 3 bases and J by 0 bases, with 6 bases between. The CDR3 totals 14 residues.

This clone occurred a few times. The V and J genes are TRBV6-2 or TRBV6-3 and TRBJ2-5, with TRBD1 as a possible D gene (6 bases). In germline, CDR1 is MNHEY, CDR2 SVGEGT. The CDR3 covers 21 residues. The V end was cut by 0 bases, the J end by 3 bases, with 29 bases between. In DNA, the CDR3 is TGTGCCAGCAGTTACTCGCTGACAAAACGAATCCGGGACAAAAGGAAAGAGACCCAGTACTTC. Protein sequence: CASSYSLTKRIRDKRKETQYF.

V is TRBV30 and J is TRBJ1-5; TRBD1 matches at 7 bases. The CDR3 consists of 14 residues. The V and J ends lost 1 base and 0 bases, in that order; junction bases with no gene match: 0. Germline CDR1 and CDR2: GTSNPN and SVGIG (reference sequence). CDR3 region: CAWSGTGSNQPQHF. In DNA, the CDR3 is TGTGCCTGGAGTGGGACAGGTAGCAATCAGCCCCAGCATTTT.

J is TRBJ2-7 and V is TRBV5-1; 8 nucleotides match TRBD1. Unmatched junction bases numbered 3, after V lost 3 bases and J lost 4 bases. The CDR3 loop spans 13 amino acids. CDR1 is SGHRS, CDR2 YFSETQ, per germline. The CDR3 DNA sequence: TGCGCCAGCAGCTGGGACAGGAATTACGAGCAGTACTTC. It yields the protein CASSWDRNYEQYF. Drawing the rest from reference TRBV5-1 and TRBJ2-7, the complete variable domain is KAGVTQTPRYLIKTRGQQVTLSCSPISGHRSVSWYQQTPGQGLQFLFEYFSETQRNKGNFPGRFSGRQFSNSRSEMNVSTLELGDSALYLCASSWDRNYEQYFGPGTRLTVT.

The CDR3 DNA reads TGTGCCAGCAGCGACTATACGCAGTATTTT. Encoded protein: CASSDYTQYF. The V gene is TRBV27, the J gene TRBJ2-3, with D unresolved. The germline V gene has CDR1 MNHEY and CDR2 SMNVEV (reference sequence). Trimming cost V 6 bases and J 7 bases, with 5 bases left between them. The CDR3 consists of 10 residues.

This chain uses TRBV7-2 with TRBJ2-7, with 7 bases aligning to TRBD2. With V trimmed by 7 bases and J by 2 bases, 8 bases remained unmatched. The germline V gene has CDR1 SGHTA and CDR2 FQGNSA. This CDR3 has 14 amino acids. CDR3 loop: CASTFIAGAYEQYF. The CDR3, as DNA: TGTGCCAGCACCTTCATAGCGGGCGCCTACGAGCAGTACTTC.

The chain is built from TRBV29-1 and TRBJ1-3, with no clear D. This CDR3 is built from 14 residues. The V end was cut by 4 bases, the J end by 4 bases, with 14 bases between. Germline CDR1 SQVTM, CDR2 ANQGSEA. The CDR3 loop is CSVAIGRQGNTIYF. Here the CDR3 DNA reads TGCAGCGTTGCTATCGGGCGCCAGGGAAACACCATATATTTT.

The rearrangement links TRBV6-5 to TRBJ2-5; D unresolved. Germline V CDR1 and CDR2: MNHEY, SVGAGI. The CDR3 consists of 15 residues. The germline V and J ends were trimmed by 1 base and 2 bases, with 11 bases remaining between them. The CDR3 nucleotides are TGTGCCAGCAGTTACTATGGACGGTTACAAGAGACCCAGTACTTC. Its translation: CASSYYGRLQETQYF.

Points on this clone: Other DNA sequences in this specimen translate into the identical CDR3. This chain uses TRBV2 with TRBJ1-1; D uncertain. The V end was cut by 2 bases, the J end by 2 bases, with 12 bases between. This CDR3 has 15 residues. Germline V gene lookup returns CDR1 SNHLY and CDR2 FYNNEI. The CDR3: CASSELRGANTEAFF. Here the CDR3 DNA reads TGTGCCAGCAGTGAACTCCGAGGAGCCAACACTGAAGCTTTCTTT.

This chain links TRBV10-3 with TRBJ2-7, with TRBD1 as a possible D gene (5 bases). Germline V gene data show CDR1 as ENHRY and CDR2 as SYGVKD. There are 13 residues in the CDR3. V gave up 4 bases and J gave up 2 bases, with 9 bases separating them. Here the CDR3 DNA reads TGTGCCATCAGTGGACAGAGAACCTACGAGCAGTACTTC. Protein sequence: CAISGQRTYEQYF.

A few counts support this clone. This sequence joins TRBV28 and TRBJ2-7; D gene unclear. This CDR3 spans 11 amino acids. Per germline, CDR1 MDHEN and CDR2 SYDVKM. V was trimmed by 6 bases and J by 0 bases, leaving 3 bases between them. The CDR3 loop reads CASRASYEQYF. The DNA for the CDR3 is TGTGCCAGCAGGGCCTCCTACGAGCAGTACTTC.

This chain uses TRBV6-5 with TRBJ1-1; D possibly corresponds to TRBD1 (5 bases). V was clipped by 6 bases and J by 1 base, with 9 bases between them. Germline V lookup: CDR1 MNHEY, CDR2 SVGAGI. The CDR3 contains 13 residues. The CDR3 nucleotides are TGTGCCAGCAGCTCAGGACAGAACACTGAAGCTTTCTTT. Translation: CASSSGQNTEAFF.

The rearrangement joins TRBV6-1 to TRBJ2-2; no firm D call. Trimming left V 1 base short and J 5 bases short, with 11 bases between. CDR1 and CDR2 (germline): MNHNS, SASEGT. This CDR3 spans 15 amino acids. The CDR3 nucleotides read TGTGCCAGCAGTGAAGAATTCCCAGGTACCGGGGAGCTGTTTTTT. The encoded protein is CASSEEFPGTGELFF.

V and J are TRBV28 and TRBJ1-4, with unresolved D. V lost 8 bases, J lost 4 bases, and 14 bases lay in between. CDR1 MDHEN and CDR2 SYDVKM come from the germline V gene. The CDR3 runs to 14 residues. The CDR3 reads CASRAPGGNEKLFF. DNA of the CDR3: TGTGCCAGCCGGGCCCCGGGAGGTAATGAAAAACTGTTTTTT.

The chain is built from TRBV6-6 and TRBJ2-5, with D unclear. Germline V gives CDR1 MNHNY, CDR2 SVGAGI (reference sequence). The V end lost 4 bases, the J end lost 5 bases, and 11 bases lay between the germline ends. The CDR3 covers 13 residues. In DNA, the CDR3 is TGTGCCAGCAGTTCTACAGAGTGGGAGACCCAGTACTTC. Encoded protein: CASSSTEWETQYF.

J is TRBJ1-1 and V is TRBV27, with a possible D match to TRBD1 (5 bases). From germline, CDR1 is MNHEY and CDR2 SMNVEV (reference sequence). The CDR3 contains 13 residues. Trimming took 2 bases from V and 3 from J, leaving 7 bases between them. CDR3 DNA: TGTGCCAGCAGTTTAATCAGGGACACTGAAGCTTTCTTT. It yields the protein CASSLIRDTEAFF.